This TCR beta chain was retrieved from a study of CD8+CD57+ T cells in acquired aplastic anemia. Overall study context: Sorted CD4+ and CD8+ cells yielded DNA averaging about 3.1 ug.

Broader study findings: CD8+ Simpson's diversity did not differ significantly between patients and controls. It was found that twenty-nine CD8+ CDR3 sequences were shared between patients and controls.

Genomic DNA, serving as template, underwent TCR beta VDJ and CDR3 profiling. Each CDR3 protein gets one entry after TCRdb re-called the reads with MiXCR. The profile shows more than 250,000 distinct CDR3 sequences, around three fifths of them singletons. V lost 7 bases to trimming and J lost 0 bases, with 13 bases between them. Germline V gene lookup returns CDR1 SGHRS and CDR2 YFSETQ. The CDR3 runs to 14 residues. In the case of this clonotype: The target antigen is unknown. A read error may explain this, as a much larger clone is one base away.

The sequenced sample was sorted CD4+, CD8+, or CD8+CD57+ T cells (not recorded which) from PBMCs. The clonotype originates from a human donor with severe aplastic anemia or a healthy control (not recorded which). The V gene is TRBV5-1, the J gene TRBJ2-5, with D unresolved. The DNA of the CDR3 is TGCGCCAGCGGTACTACCCCAGACCAAGAGACCCAGTACTTC. Residues: CASGTTPDQETQYF.